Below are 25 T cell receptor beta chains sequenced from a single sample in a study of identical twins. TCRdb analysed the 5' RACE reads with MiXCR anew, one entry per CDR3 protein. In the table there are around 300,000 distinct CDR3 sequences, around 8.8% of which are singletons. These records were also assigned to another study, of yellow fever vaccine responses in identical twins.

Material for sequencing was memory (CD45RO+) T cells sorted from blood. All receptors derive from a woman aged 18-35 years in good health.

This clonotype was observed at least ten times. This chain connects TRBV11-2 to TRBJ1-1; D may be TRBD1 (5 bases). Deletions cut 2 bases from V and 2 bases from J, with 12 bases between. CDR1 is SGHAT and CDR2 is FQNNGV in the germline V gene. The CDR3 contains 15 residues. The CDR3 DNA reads TGTGCCAGCAGCTTAACGATCCGGGACAACACTGAAGCTTTCTTT. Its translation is CASSLTIRDNTEAFF.

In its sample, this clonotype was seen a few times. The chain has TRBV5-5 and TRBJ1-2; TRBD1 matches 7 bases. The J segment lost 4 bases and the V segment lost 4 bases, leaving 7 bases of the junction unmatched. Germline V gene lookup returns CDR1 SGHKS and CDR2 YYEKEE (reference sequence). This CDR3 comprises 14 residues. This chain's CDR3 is CASSPDGTAYGYTF. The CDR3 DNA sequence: TGTGCCAGCAGCCCCGATGGGACAGCCTATGGCTACACCTTC. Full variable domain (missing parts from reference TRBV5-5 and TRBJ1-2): DAGVTQSPTHLIKTRGQQVTLRCSPISGHKSVSWYQQVLGQGPQFIFQYYEKEERGRGNFPDRFSARQFPNYSSELNVNALLLGDSALYLCASSPDGTAYGYTFGSGTRLTVV.

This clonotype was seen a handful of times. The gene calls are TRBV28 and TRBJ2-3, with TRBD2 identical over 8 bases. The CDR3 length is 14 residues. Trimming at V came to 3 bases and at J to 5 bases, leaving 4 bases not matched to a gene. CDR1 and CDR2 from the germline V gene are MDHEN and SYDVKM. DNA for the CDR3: TGTGCCAGCAGTTTTGCGCGGGGGGTAGATACGCAGTATTTT. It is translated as CASSFARGVDTQYF.

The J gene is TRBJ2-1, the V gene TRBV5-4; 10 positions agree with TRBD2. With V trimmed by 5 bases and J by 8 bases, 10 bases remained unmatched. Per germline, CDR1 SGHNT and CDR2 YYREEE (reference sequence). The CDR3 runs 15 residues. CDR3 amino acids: CASSPSGRAEHEQFF. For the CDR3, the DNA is TGTGCCAGCAGTCCCAGCGGGAGGGCCGAGCATGAGCAGTTCTTC. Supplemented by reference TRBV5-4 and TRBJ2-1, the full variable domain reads ETGVTQSPTHLIKTRGQQVTLRCSSQSGHNTVSWYQQALGQGPQFIFQYYREEENGRGNFPPRFSGLQFPNYSSELNVNALELDDSALYLCASSPSGRAEHEQFFGPGTRLTVL.

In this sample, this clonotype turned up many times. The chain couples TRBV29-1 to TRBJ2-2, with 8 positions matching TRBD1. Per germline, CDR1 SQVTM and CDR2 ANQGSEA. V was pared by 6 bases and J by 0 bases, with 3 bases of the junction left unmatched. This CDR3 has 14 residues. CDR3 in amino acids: CSVLTGANTGELFF. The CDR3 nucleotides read TGCAGCGTCTTGACAGGGGCGAACACCGGGGAGCTGTTTTTT.

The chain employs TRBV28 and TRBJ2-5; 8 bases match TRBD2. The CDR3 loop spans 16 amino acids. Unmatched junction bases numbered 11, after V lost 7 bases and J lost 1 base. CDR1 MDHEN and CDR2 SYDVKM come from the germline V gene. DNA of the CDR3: TGTGCCAGCAACAAAATAGCGGGAACTCTCCAAGAGACCCAGTACTTC. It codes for CASNKIAGTLQETQYF.

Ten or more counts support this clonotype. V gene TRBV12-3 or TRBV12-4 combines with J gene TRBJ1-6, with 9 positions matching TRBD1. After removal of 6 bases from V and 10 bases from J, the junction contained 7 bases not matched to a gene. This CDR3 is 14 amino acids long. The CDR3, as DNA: TGTGCCAGCAGCGGTCAGGGACAGGGCTCACCCCTCCACTTT. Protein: CASSGQGQGSPLHF.

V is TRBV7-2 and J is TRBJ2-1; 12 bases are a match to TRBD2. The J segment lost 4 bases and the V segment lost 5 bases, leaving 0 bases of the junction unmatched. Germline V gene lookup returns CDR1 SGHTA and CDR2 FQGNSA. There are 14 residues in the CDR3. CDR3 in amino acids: CASSTSGGYNEQFF. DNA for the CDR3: TGTGCCAGCAGCACTAGCGGGGGGTACAATGAGCAGTTCTTC.

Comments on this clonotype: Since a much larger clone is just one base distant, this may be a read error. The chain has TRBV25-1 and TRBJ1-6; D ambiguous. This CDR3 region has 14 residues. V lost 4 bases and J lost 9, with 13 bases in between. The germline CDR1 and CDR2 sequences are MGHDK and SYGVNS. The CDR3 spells CASSATSWCSPLHF. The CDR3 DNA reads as TGTGCCAGCAGTGCAACCTCGTGGTGTTCACCCCTCCACTTT.

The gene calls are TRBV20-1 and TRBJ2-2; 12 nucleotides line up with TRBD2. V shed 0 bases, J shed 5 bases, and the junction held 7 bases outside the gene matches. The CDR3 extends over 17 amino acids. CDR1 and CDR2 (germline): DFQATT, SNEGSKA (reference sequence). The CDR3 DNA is TGCAGTGCTAGAGATGCCGCCGGGACTAGCGGGACCGGGGAGCTGTTTTTT. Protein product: CSARDAAGTSGTGELFF.

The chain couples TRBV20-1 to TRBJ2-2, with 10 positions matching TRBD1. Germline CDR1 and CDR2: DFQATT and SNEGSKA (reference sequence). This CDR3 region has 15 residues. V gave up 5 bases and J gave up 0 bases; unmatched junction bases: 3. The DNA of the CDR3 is TGCAGTGCTTCCGGGACAGGGGCGAACACCGGGGAGCTGTTTTTT. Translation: CSASGTGANTGELFF.

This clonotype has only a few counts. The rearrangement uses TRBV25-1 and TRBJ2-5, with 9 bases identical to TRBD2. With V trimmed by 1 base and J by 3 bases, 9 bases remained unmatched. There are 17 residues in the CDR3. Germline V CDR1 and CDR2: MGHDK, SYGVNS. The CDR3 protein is CASSESNSGRVKETQYF. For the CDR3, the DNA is TGTGCCAGCAGTGAATCGAATAGCGGGAGAGTGAAAGAGACCCAGTACTTC.

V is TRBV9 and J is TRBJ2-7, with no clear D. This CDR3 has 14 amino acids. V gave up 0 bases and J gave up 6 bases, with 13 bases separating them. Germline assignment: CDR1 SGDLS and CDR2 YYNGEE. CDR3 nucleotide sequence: TGTGCCAGCAGCGTAGGCCTAGAGCAGAGCGAGCAGTACTTC. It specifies CASSVGLEQSEQYF.

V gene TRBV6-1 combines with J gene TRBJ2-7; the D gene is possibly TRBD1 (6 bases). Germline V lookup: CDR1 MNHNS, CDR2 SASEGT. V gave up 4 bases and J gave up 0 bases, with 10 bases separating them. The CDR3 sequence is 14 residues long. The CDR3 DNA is TGTGCCAGCAGTGGGACAGAAACCTCCTACGAGCAGTACGTC. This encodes CASSGTETSYEQYV.

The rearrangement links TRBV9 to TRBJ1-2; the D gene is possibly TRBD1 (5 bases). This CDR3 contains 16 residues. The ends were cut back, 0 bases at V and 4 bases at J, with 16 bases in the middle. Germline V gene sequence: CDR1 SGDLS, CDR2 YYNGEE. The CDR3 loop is CASSVVGGRNSYGYTF. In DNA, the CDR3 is TGTGCCAGCAGCGTAGTGGGGGGACGGAACTCCTATGGCTACACCTTC.

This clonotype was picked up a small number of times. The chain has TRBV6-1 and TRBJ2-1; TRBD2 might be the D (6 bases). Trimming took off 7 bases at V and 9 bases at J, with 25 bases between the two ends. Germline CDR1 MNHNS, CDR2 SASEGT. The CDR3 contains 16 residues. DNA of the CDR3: TGTGCCAGCAAGACCGCCCGGAGGGCCCGGGTTAGTGAGCAGTTCTTC. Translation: CASKTARRARVSEQFF.

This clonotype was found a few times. The CDR3 DNA reads as TGTGCCAGCAGTACCTCCGGTGGGGGAGGCCCCACAGATACGCAGTATTTT. This sequence encodes CASSTSGGGGPTDTQYF. The chain has TRBV6-2 or TRBV6-3 and TRBJ2-3; weak D call: TRBD2 (6 bases). This CDR3 is built from 17 residues. Trimming took 5 bases from V and 2 from J, leaving 20 bases between them. CDR1 and CDR2 (germline): MNHEY, SVGEGT.

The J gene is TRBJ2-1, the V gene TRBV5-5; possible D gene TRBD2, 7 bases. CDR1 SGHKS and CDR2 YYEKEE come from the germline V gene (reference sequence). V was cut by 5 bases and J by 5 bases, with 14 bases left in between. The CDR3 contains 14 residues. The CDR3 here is CASSAGALNNEQFF. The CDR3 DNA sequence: TGTGCCAGCAGTGCGGGGGCCCTGAACAATGAGCAGTTCTTC. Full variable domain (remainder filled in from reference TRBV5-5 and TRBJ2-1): DAGVTQSPTHLIKTRGQQVTLRCSPISGHKSVSWYQQVLGQGPQFIFQYYEKEERGRGNFPDRFSARQFPNYSSELNVNALLLGDSALYLCASSAGALNNEQFFGPGTRLTVL.

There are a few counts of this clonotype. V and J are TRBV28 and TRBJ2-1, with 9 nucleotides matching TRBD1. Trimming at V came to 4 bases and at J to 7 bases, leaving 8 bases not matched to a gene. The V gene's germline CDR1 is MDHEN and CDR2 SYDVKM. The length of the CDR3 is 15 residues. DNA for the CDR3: TGTGCCAGCAGTTCAACCGGGACAGGGAGGAATGAGCAGTTCTTC. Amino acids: CASSSTGTGRNEQFF.

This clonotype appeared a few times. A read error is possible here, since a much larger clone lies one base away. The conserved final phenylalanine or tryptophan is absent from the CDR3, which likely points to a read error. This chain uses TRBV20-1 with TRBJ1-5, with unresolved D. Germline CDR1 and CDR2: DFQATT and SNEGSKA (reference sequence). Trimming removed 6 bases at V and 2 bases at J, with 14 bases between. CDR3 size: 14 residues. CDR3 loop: CSARWGYGNQPQHL. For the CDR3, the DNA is TGCAGTGCAAGGTGGGGTTATGGCAATCAGCCCCAGCATCTT.

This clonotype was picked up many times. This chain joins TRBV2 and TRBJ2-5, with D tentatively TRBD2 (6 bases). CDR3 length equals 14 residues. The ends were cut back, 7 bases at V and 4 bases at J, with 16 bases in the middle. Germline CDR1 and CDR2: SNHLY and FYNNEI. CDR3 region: CASTQGGLPETQYF. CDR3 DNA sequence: TGTGCCAGCACCCAGGGAGGCCTCCCAGAGACCCAGTACTTC.

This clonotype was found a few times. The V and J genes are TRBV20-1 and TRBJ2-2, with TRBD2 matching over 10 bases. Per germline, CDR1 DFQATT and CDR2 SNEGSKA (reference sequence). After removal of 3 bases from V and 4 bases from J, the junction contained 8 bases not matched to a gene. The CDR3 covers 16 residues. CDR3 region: CSASGASGGFTGELFF. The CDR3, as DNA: TGCAGTGCTAGTGGGGCTAGCGGGGGATTCACCGGGGAGCTGTTTTTT.

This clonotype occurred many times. CDR3 sequence (DNA): TGTGCCAGCAGTATAACCGGGACAGGGTACCACGAGCAGTACTTC. This gives the protein CASSITGTGYHEQYF. The V gene is TRBV28, the J gene TRBJ2-7; TRBD1 matches at 9 bases. The ends lost 5 bases at V and 5 bases at J; junction bases unmatched: 10. The germline V gene has CDR1 MDHEN and CDR2 SYDVKM. This CDR3 is built from 15 residues. Looking up the rest from reference TRBV28 and TRBJ2-7 gives the full variable domain: DVKVTQSSRYLVKRTGEKVFLECVQDMDHENMFWYRQDPGLGLRLIYFSYDVKMKEKGDIPEGYSVSREKKERFSLILESASTNQTSMYLCASSITGTGYHEQYFGPGTRLTVT.

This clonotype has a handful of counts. The CDR3, as DNA: TGTGCCAGCAGCCCGCTCCGGGACAGTCTAGCCAAAAACATTCAGTACTTC. As protein: CASSPLRDSLAKNIQYF. V gene TRBV6-1 combines with J gene TRBJ2-4; 7 bases are shared with TRBD1. The V gene's germline CDR1 is MNHNS and CDR2 SASEGT. V lost 6 bases and J lost 0; bases outside the gene matches: 11. The CDR3 consists of 17 residues.

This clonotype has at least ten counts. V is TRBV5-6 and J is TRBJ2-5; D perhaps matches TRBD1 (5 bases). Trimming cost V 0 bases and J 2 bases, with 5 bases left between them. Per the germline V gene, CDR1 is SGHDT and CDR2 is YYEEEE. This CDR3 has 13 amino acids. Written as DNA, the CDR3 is TGTGCCAGCAGCTTGGGACAGCAAGAGACCCAGTACTTC. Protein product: CASSLGQQETQYF.